This is a list of T cell receptor beta chains from one sample in a study of shared clonotypes between healthy human individuals. This table comes from immunoSEQ multiplex PCR, and its TCRdb copy is limited to in-frame clones, with some not included. The data hold about 1,800,000 clones, with approximately 95% observed a single time. The sequencing input was naive CD8+ T cells sorted from blood. The receptors derive from a man aged 18 to 30 in good health. CDR3s include the opening cysteine and the closing phenylalanine or tryptophan. D genes are given only for firm matches. Where a row states a size, it is once, few, many or the class of an expanded clone; other rows omit it.

d_gene,j_gene,abundance,v_gene,CDR3aa,CDR3nt
.,TRBJ2-7,.,TRBV28,CASRPIAVTLYEQYF,TGTGCCAGCAGACCTATAGCGGTTACACTCTACGAGCAGTACTTC
.,TRBJ1-2,.,TRBV30,CAWRTRGSFNYGYTF,TGTGCCTGGAGAACCAGGGGTAGCTTCAACTATGGCTACACCTTC
.,TRBJ2-6,.,TRBV13,CASSAQGPGANVLTF,TGTGCCAGCAGCGCCCAGGGTCCTGGGGCCAACGTCCTGACTTTC
TRBD1,TRBJ2-3,.,TRBV5-8,CASSDRGLTDTQYF,TGTGCCAGCAGTGACAGGGGGCTTACAGATACGCAGTATTTT
.,TRBJ1-2,.,TRBV28,CASSSGEGVSGYTF,TGTGCCAGCAGTTCCGGAGAGGGGGTATCTGGCTACACCTTC
.,TRBJ2-7,.,TRBV18,CASSPDIYEQYF,TGTGCCAGCTCACCAGACATCTACGAGCAGTACTTC
.,TRBJ2-3,.,TRBV6-5,CASSYSPGRVTDTQYF,TGTGCCAGCAGTTACTCTCCCGGGCGGGTCACAGATACGCAGTATTTT
TRBD2,TRBJ2-1,.,TRBV5-6,CASSLMTSGFSYNEQFF,TGTGCCAGCAGCTTGATGACTAGCGGGTTCTCCTACAATGAGCAGTTCTTC
TRBD1,TRBJ2-1,.,TRBV7-9,CATGQVHNEQFF,TGTGCCACAGGACAGGTTCACAATGAGCAGTTCTTC
TRBD2,TRBJ2-2,.,TRBV7-9,CASSSGLAGVSGELFF,TGTGCCAGCAGCTCGGGACTAGCGGGAGTTTCCGGGGAGCTGTTTTTT
.,TRBJ2-7,.,TRBV7-9,CASSLAQGPRVVGEQYF,TGTGCCAGCAGCTTAGCGCAGGGTCCAAGGGTCGTGGGTGAGCAGTACTTC
.,TRBJ2-3,.,TRBV11-3,CASSEGTGDTQYF,TGTGCCAGCAGCGAGGGTACAGGAGATACGCAGTATTTT
TRBD2,TRBJ2-1,.,TRBV9,CASSVGLADNEQFF,TGTGCCAGCAGCGTAGGACTAGCGGACAATGAGCAGTTCTTC
.,TRBJ1-2,.,TRBV6-5,CASSSGSQGYGYTF,TGTGCCAGCAGTTCCGGGAGCCAGGGCTATGGCTACACCTTC
TRBD1,TRBJ1-6,.,TRBV9,CASSVKPSSSGTGNSPLHF,TGTGCCAGCAGCGTAAAGCCATCGTCTTCCGGGACAGGGAATTCACCCCTCCACTTT
.,TRBJ2-5,.,TRBV6-1,CASSEEMPGQETQYF,TGTGCCAGCAGTGAGGAAATGCCTGGCCAAGAGACCCAGTACTTC
.,TRBJ1-1,.,TRBV12-5,CASGLSGYEAFF,TGTGCTAGTGGTTTGAGCGGCTATGAAGCTTTCTTT
.,TRBJ2-5,.,TRBV5-1,CASSGWSLTSQETQYF,TGCGCCAGCAGCGGGTGGTCCTTAACAAGCCAAGAGACCCAGTACTTC
.,TRBJ2-7,.,TRBV11-1,CASSPTGDSYEQYF,TGTGCCAGCAGCCCGACGGGAGACTCCTACGAGCAGTACTTC
.,TRBJ2-3,.,TRBV4-1,CASAWGARTDTQYF,TGCGCCAGTGCGTGGGGGGCCCGCACAGATACGCAGTATTTT
TRBD1,TRBJ1-1,.,TRBV5-8,CASSGDSYTEAFF,TGTGCCAGCAGCGGGGACAGCTACACTGAAGCTTTCTTT
.,TRBJ1-1,.,TRBV6-6,CASRFRTEAFF,TGTGCCAGCAGGTTCCGCACTGAAGCTTTCTTT
.,TRBJ1-2,few,TRBV6-6,CASSFPIDYGYTF,TGTGCCAGCAGTTTTCCAATAGATTATGGCTACACCTTC
.,TRBJ1-6,.,TRBV28,CASSLSLGHKINSPLHF,TGTGCCAGCAGTTTAAGCCTTGGACACAAAATTAATTCACCCCTCCACTTT
TRBD1,TRBJ1-4,.,TRBV5-8,CASSPGTEISTTNEKLFF,TGTGCCAGCAGCCCCGGGACAGAGATATCCACAACTAATGAAAAACTGTTTTTT
.,TRBJ1-6,.,TRBV7-2,CASSLSVSSPLHF,TGTGCCAGCAGCTTATCCGTCTCTTCACCCCTCCACTTT
TRBD1,TRBJ2-7,.,TRBV5-1,CASSNGQGGEQYF,TGCGCCAGCAGCAACGGACAGGGCGGCGAGCAGTACTTC
.,TRBJ1-2,.,TRBV5-6,CASSLVDPNYGYTF,TGTGCCAGCAGTCTCGTGGACCCGAACTATGGCTACACCTTC
TRBD2,TRBJ2-7,.,TRBV27,CASSFRGDYEQYF,TGTGCCAGCAGTTTTCGGGGGGACTACGAGCAGTACTTC
.,TRBJ1-2,few,TRBV27,CASSLGGSYGYTF,TGTGCCAGCAGCCTAGGGGGAAGCTATGGCTACACCTTC
.,TRBJ2-2,.,TRBV30,CAWSPSGELFF,TGTGCCTGGAGTCCATCCGGGGAGCTGTTTTTT
.,TRBJ2-7,.,TRBV30,CAWGTGTGPYEQYF,TGTGCCTGGGGCACCGGGACTGGGCCTTACGAGCAGTACTTC
.,TRBJ1-4,once,TRBV4-3,CASSQDRIGGRVGTNEKLFF,TGCGCCAGCAGCCAAGATCGGATAGGAGGCAGGGTGGGCACTAATGAAAAACTGTTTTTT
.,TRBJ1-1,.,TRBV27,CASSRGGVNTEAFF,TGTGCCAGCAGCCGGGGCGGTGTGAACACTGAAGCTTTCTTT
.,TRBJ2-7,.,TRBV5-1,CASSSRLPSYEQYF,TGCGCCAGCAGCTCCCGGTTGCCCTCCTACGAGCAGTACTTC
.,TRBJ1-2,.,TRBV9,CASSSGLSNYGYTF,TGTGCCAGCAGCTCGGGACTTTCTAACTATGGCTACACCTTC
TRBD1,TRBJ1-4,.,TRBV5-1,CASSLGTARRTLTNEKLFF,TGCGCCAGCAGCCTCGGGACAGCGAGAAGAACACTAACTAATGAAAAACTGTTTTTT
TRBD1,TRBJ2-1,.,TRBV7-9,CASSLVQGEYNEQFF,TGTGCCAGCAGCTTGGTACAGGGGGAATACAATGAGCAGTTCTTC
.,TRBJ2-1,.,TRBV10-1,CASSEPGDEQFF,TGCGCCAGCAGTGAGCCCGGGGATGAGCAGTTCTTC
.,TRBJ2-2,.,TRBV5-8,CASSLAMNTGELFF,TGTGCCAGCAGCTTGGCCATGAACACCGGGGAGCTGTTTTTT
TRBD2,TRBJ2-1,.,TRBV10-3,CAINSGGAYNEQFF,TGTGCCATCAATAGCGGGGGGGCCTACAATGAGCAGTTCTTC
.,TRBJ1-5,once,TRBV28,CASRSANGQPQHF,TGTGCCAGCAGATCCGCTAACGGCCAGCCCCAGCATTTT
.,TRBJ2-1,.,TRBV5-1,CASSSRLQGLLDNEQFF,TGCGCCAGCAGCTCTCGCCTACAGGGTCTATTGGACAATGAGCAGTTCTTC
TRBD1,TRBJ1-5,.,TRBV2,CATGQGNQPQHF,TGTGCCACCGGACAGGGGAATCAGCCCCAGCATTTT
.,TRBJ2-2,.,TRBV4-3,CASSQGHNTGELFF,TGCGCCAGCAGCCAGGGACACAACACCGGGGAGCTGTTTTTT